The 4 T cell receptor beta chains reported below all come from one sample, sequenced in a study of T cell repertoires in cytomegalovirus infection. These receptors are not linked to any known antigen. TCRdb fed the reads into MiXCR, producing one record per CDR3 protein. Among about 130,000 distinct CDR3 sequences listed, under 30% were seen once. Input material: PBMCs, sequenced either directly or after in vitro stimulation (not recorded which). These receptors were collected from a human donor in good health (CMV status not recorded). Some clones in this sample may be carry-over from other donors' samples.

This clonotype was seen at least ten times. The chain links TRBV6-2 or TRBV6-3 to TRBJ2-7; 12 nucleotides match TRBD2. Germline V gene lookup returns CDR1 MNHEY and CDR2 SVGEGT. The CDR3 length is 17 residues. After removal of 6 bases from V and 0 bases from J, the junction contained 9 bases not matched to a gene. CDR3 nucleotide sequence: TGTGCCAGCAGATTACCCGGACTAGCGGGATGCTCCTACGAGCAGTACGTC. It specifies CASRLPGLAGCSYEQYV.

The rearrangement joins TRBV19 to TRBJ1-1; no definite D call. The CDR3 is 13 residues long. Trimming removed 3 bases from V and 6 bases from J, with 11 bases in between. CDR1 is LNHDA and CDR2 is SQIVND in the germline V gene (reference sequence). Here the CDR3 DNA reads TGTGCCAGTAGTATCGGAGGGTCGGCTGAAGCTTTCTTT. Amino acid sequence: CASSIGGSAEAFF.

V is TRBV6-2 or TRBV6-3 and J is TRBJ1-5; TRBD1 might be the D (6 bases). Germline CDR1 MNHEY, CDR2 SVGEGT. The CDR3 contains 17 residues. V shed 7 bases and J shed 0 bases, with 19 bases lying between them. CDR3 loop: CASKVDSEGVSNQPQHF. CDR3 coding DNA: TGTGCCAGCAAGGTGGACAGCGAGGGAGTTAGCAATCAGCCCCAGCATTTT.

The CDR3 sequence: CASRGDQPQHF. The CDR3 DNA sequence: TGTGCCAGCAGAGGGGATCAGCCCCAGCATTTT. The rearrangement uses TRBV6-1 and TRBJ1-5; D is perhaps TRBD1 (5 bases). Germline CDR1 and CDR2: MNHNS and SASEGT. The CDR3 sequence is 11 residues long. The germline V and J ends were trimmed by 6 bases and 5 bases, with 5 bases remaining between them.